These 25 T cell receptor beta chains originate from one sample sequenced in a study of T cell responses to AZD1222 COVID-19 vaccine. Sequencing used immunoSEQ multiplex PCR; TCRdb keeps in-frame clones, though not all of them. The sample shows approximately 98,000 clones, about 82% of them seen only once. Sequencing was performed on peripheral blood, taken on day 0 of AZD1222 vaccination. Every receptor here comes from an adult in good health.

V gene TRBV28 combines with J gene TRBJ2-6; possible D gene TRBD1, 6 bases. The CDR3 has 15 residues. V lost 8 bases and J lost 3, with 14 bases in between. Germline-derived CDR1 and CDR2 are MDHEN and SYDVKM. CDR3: CASATTGFGANVLTF. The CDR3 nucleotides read TGTGCCAGCGCAACAACAGGGTTTGGGGCCAACGTCCTGACTTTC.

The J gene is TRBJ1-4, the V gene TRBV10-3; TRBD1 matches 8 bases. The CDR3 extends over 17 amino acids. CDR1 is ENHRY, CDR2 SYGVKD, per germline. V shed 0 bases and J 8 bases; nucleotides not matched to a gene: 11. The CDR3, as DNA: TGTGCCATCAGTGAGTCGAAGGTCCAGGGGGCAAAGGAAAAACTGTTTTTT. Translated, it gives CAISESKVQGAKEKLFF.

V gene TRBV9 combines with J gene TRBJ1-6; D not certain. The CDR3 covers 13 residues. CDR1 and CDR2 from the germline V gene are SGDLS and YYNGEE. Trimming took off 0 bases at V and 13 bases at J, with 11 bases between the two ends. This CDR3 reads CASSVEGRLPLHF. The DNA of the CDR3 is TGTGCCAGCAGCGTAGAGGGTCGCCTGCCCCTCCACTTT.

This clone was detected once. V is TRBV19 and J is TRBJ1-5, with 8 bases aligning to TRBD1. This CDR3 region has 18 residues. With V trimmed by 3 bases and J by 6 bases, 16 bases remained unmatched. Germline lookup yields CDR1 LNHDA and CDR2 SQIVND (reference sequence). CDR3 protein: CASSISRTGYRFGQPQHF. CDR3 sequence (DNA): TGTGCCAGTAGTATCTCCCGGACAGGGTATCGGTTTGGTCAGCCCCAGCATTTT.

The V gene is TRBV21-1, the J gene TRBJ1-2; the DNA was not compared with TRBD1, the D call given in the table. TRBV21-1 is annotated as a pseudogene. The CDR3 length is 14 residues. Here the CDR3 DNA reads TGTGCCAGCAGCAAGGGACAGCCCAACTATGGCTACACCTTC. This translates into CASSKGQPNYGYTF.

For the CDR3, the DNA is TGTGCCAGCAGCTTAGATCCCCGGTTGGCAGGGAATGGCTACACCTTC. It is translated as CASSLDPRLAGNGYTF. The chain has TRBV11-3 and TRBJ1-2, with TRBD1 as a possible D gene (5 bases). The V end was cut by 0 bases, the J end by 6 bases, with 17 bases between. Germline V gene lookup returns CDR1 SGHNT and CDR2 YENEEA. The CDR3 totals 16 residues. Full variable domain (remainder filled in from reference TRBV11-3 and TRBJ1-2): EAGVVQSPRYKIIEKKQPVAFWCNPISGHNTLYWYLQNLGQGPELLIRYENEEAVDDSQLPKDRFSAERLKGVDSTLKIQPAELGDSAVYLCASSLDPRLAGNGYTFGSGTRLTVV.

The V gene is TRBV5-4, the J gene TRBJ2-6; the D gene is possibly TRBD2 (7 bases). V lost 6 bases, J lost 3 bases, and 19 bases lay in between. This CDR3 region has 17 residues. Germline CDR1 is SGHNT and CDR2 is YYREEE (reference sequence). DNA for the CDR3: TGTGCCAGCACCACTATGGGGGGGCGAGATGGGGCCAACGTCCTGACTTTC. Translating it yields CASTTMGGRDGANVLTF.

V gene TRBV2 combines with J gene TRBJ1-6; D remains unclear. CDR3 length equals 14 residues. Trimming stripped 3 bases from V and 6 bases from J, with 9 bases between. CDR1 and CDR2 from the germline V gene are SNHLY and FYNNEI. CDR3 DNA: TGTGCCAGCAGTGATCCGAGCATTAATTCACCCCTCCACTTT. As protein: CASSDPSINSPLHF. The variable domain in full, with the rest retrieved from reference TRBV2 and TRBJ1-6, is EPEVTQTPSHQVTQMGQEVILRCVPISNHLYFYWYRQILGQKVEFLVSFYNNEISEKSEIFDDQFSVERPDGSNFTLKIRSTKLEDSAMYFCASSDPSINSPLHFGNGTRLTVT.

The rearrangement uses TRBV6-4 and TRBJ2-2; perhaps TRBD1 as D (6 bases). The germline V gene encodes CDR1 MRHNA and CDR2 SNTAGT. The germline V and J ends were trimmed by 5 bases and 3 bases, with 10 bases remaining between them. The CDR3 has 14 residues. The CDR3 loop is CASSTSGDTGELFF. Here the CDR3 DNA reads TGTGCCAGCAGTACCTCAGGGGACACCGGGGAGCTGTTTTTT.

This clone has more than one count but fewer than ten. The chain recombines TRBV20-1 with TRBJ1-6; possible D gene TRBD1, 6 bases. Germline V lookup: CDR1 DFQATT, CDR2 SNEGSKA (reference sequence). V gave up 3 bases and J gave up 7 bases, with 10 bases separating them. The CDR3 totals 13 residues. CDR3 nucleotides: TGCAGTGCTAGTCGGACAGCCAATTCACCCCTCCACTTT. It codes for CSASRTANSPLHF.

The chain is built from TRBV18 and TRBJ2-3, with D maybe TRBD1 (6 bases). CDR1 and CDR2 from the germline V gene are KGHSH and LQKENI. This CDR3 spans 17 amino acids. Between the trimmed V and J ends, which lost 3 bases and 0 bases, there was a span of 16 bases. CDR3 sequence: CASSPPSGESSTDTQYF. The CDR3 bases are TGTGCCAGCTCACCGCCATCAGGGGAATCAAGCACAGATACGCAGTATTTT.

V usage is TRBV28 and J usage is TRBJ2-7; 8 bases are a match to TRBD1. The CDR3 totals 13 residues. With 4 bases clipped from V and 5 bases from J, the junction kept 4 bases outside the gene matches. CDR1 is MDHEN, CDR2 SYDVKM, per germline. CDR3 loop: CASSSGTGDEQYF. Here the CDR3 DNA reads TGTGCCAGCAGTTCAGGGACAGGCGACGAGCAGTACTTC.

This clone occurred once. The CDR3 sequence: CASRTGTGSSPLHF. The CDR3, as DNA: TGTGCCAGCAGAACCGGGACAGGGAGTTCACCCCTCCACTTT. The chain links TRBV5-8 to TRBJ1-6, with TRBD1 matching over 9 bases. The CDR3 runs to 14 residues. The V gene's germline CDR1 is SGHTS and CDR2 YDEGEE. V lost 5 bases, J lost 9 bases, and 6 bases stayed unmatched.

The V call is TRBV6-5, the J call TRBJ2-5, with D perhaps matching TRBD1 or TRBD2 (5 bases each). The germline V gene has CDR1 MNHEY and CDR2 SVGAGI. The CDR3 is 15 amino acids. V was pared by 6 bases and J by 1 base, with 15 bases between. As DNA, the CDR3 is TGTGCCAGCAGGGGGTCATTCGGGGCCCAAGAGACCCAGTACTTC. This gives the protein CASRGSFGAQETQYF.

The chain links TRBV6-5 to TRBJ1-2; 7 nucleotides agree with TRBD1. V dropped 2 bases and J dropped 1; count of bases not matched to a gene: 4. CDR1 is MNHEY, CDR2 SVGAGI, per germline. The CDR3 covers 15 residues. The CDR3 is CASSYDRDSNYGYTF. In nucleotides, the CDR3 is TGTGCCAGCAGTTACGACAGGGATAGTAACTATGGCTACACCTTC.

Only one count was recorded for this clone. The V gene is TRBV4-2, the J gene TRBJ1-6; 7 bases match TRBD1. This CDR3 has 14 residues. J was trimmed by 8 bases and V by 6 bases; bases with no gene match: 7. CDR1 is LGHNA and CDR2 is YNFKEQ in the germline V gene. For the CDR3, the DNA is TGTGCCAGCAGTCCGGGACAGACTTATTCACCCCTCCACTTT. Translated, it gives CASSPGQTYSPLHF.

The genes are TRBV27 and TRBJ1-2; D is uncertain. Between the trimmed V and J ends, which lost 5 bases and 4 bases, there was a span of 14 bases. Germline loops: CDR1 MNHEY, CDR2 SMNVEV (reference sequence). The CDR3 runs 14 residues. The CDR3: CASSPTDSFYGYTF. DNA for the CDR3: TGTGCCAGCAGTCCTACGGACTCTTTCTATGGCTACACCTTC.

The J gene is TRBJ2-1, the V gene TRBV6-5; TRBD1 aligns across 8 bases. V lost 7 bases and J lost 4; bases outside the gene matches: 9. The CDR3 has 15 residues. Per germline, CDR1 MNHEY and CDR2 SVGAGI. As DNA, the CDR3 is TGTGCCAGCACTCATCGGGGACAGGAGTACAATGAGCAGTTCTTC. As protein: CASTHRGQEYNEQFF.

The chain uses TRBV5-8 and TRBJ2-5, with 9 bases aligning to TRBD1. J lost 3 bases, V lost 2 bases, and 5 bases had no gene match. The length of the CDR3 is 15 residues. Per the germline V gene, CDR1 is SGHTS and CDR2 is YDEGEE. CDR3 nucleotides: TGTGCCAGCAGCTTTGGACAGGGGTGGGAAGAGACCCAGTACTTC. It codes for CASSFGQGWEETQYF.

CDR3 protein: CASSLGRPNEQFF. In nucleotides, the CDR3 is TGTGCCAGCAGCTTAGGGAGACCCAATGAGCAGTTCTTC. The V and J genes are TRBV13 and TRBJ2-1, with no clear D. Per germline, CDR1 PRHDT and CDR2 FYEKMQ (reference sequence). Trimming cost V 0 bases and J 6 bases, with 6 bases left between them. This CDR3 spans 13 amino acids.

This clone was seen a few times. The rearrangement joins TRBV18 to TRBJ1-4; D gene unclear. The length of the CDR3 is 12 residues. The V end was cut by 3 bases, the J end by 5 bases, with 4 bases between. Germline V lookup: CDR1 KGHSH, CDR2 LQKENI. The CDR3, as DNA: TGTGCCAGCTCACCGATGAATGAAAAACTGTTTTTT. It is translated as CASSPMNEKLFF.

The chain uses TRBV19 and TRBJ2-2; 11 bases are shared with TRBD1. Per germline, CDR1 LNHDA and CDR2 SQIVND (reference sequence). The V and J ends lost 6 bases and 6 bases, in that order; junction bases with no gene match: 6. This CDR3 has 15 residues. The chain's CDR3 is CASRRDRGFAGELFF. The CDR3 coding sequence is TGTGCCAGTAGGAGGGACAGGGGGTTCGCCGGGGAGCTGTTTTTT.

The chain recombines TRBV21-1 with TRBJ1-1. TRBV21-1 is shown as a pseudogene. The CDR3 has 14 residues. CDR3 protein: CASKVLRADTEAFF. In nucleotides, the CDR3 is TGTGCCAGCAAAGTTCTCCGCGCGGACACTGAAGCTTTCTTT.

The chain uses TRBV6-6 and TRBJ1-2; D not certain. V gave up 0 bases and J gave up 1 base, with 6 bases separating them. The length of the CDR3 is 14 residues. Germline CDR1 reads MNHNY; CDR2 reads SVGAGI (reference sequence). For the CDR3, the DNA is TGTGCCAGCAGTTACTCTCAGGATAACTATGGCTACACCTTC. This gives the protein CASSYSQDNYGYTF.

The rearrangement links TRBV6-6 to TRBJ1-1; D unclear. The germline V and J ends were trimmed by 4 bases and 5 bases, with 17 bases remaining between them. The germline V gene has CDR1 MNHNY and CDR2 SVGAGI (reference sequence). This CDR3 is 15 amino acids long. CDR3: CASSSHNEDGTEAFF. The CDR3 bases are TGTGCCAGCAGTTCCCACAACGAAGATGGGACTGAAGCTTTCTTT.